This TCR beta chain derives from a study of control samples from healthy donors and cancer patients. The CDR3 length is 15 residues. J lost 0 bases, V lost 6 bases, and 8 bases had no gene match. CDR1 and CDR2 from the germline V gene are SGHRS and YFSETQ. Sequenced by immunoSEQ multiplex PCR; TCRdb stores in-frame clones only, minus some. The sample yields 93,000 or so clones, 80% to 90% seen once. Sequenced: PBMCs. The J gene is TRBJ2-5, the V gene TRBV5-1, with 7 bases matching TRBD1. The sequence came from a man aged 55 to 70 with lung cancer. Here the CDR3 reads CASNTGTAYQETQYF. In DNA, the CDR3 is TGCGCCAGCAACACCGGGACAGCGTACCAAGAGACCCAGTACTTC.